These T cell receptor beta chains were read from a single sample in a study of metastatic and nonmetastatic thyroid tumors. TCRdb called clones again from the PCR reads with MiXCR. Among some 35,000 clones listed, about a third were seen once. Specimen: tumor tissue. The receptors come from a female donor with papillary thyroid cancer or a benign thyroid nodule (not recorded which). Some clones in this sample may be carry-over from other donors' samples. Both conserved end residues are part of each CDR3. D genes are given only for firm matches. Clone size is given for some rows only: seen once, a few or many times, or a class if the clone is expanded.

D gene: TRBD2; J gene: TRBJ2-7; V gene: TRBV7-9; clone size: .; CDR3 DNA: TGTGCCAGCAGCTTACCCGGACTAGCCTCCTACGAGCAGTACTTC; CDR3 protein: CASSLPGLASYEQYF
D gene: TRBD1; J gene: TRBJ1-6; V gene: TRBV9; clone size: .; CDR3 DNA: TGTGCCAGCAGCCCGCCGGGACAGGGGGCCTCACCCCTCCACTTT; CDR3 protein: CASSPPGQGASPLHF
D gene: TRBD2; J gene: TRBJ2-7; V gene: TRBV27; clone size: few; CDR3 DNA: TGTGCCAGCAGTTCCCACGGGGGGGATCGTACCTACGAGCAGTACTTC; CDR3 protein: CASSSHGGDRTYEQYF
D gene: .; J gene: TRBJ1-2; V gene: TRBV5-1; clone size: few; CDR3 DNA: TGCGCCAGCAGCTTGGCCGGGCAGGACTTCTACACCTTC; CDR3 protein: CASSLAGQDFYTF
D gene: TRBD2; J gene: TRBJ2-1; V gene: TRBV20-1; clone size: .; CDR3 DNA: TGCAGTGCTATACGACTAGCGGGAGGGGGGGCTTACAATGAGCAGTTCTTC; CDR3 protein: CSAIRLAGGGAYNEQFF
D gene: .; J gene: TRBJ2-7; V gene: TRBV6-1; clone size: .; CDR3 DNA: TGTGCCAGCAGGAGAAGTGGTAGCTCCTACGAGCAGTACTTC; CDR3 protein: CASRRSGSSYEQYF
D gene: .; J gene: TRBJ1-5; V gene: TRBV9; clone size: .; CDR3 DNA: TGTGCCAGCAGCGTAGGGCAGGGTGGTGTGCCCCAGCATTTT; CDR3 protein: CASSVGQGGVPQHF
D gene: TRBD2; J gene: TRBJ2-2; V gene: TRBV7-3; clone size: .; CDR3 DNA: TGTGCCACCGCGCTGGACGGCGGGAGCGTCGGGGAGCTGTTTTTT; CDR3 protein: CATALDGGSVGELFF
D gene: .; J gene: TRBJ2-1; V gene: TRBV5-1; clone size: .; CDR3 DNA: TGCGCCAGCAGCTTGGGACGGGGGACCTACAATGAGCAGTTCTTC; CDR3 protein: CASSLGRGTYNEQFF
D gene: .; J gene: TRBJ1-5; V gene: TRBV2; clone size: .; CDR3 DNA: TGTGCCAGCAGTGGGGGCCTCAATCAGCCCCAGCATTTT; CDR3 protein: CASSGGLNQPQHF
D gene: TRBD2; J gene: TRBJ2-7; V gene: TRBV28; clone size: .; CDR3 DNA: TGTGCCAGCAGTTTTCCGACTAGCGGGGGTTCCTACGAGCAGTACTTC; CDR3 protein: CASSFPTSGGSYEQYF
D gene: TRBD1; J gene: TRBJ1-1; V gene: TRBV28; clone size: .; CDR3 DNA: TGTGCCAGCAGCACAGGGGGCGACGAAAAACCTGAAGCTTTCTTT; CDR3 protein: CASSTGGDEKPEAFF
D gene: .; J gene: TRBJ2-3; V gene: TRBV6-1; clone size: few; CDR3 DNA: TGTGCCAGCAGTGACAGGACTGGGAGCACAGATACGCAGTATTTT; CDR3 protein: CASSDRTGSTDTQYF
D gene: .; J gene: TRBJ2-1; V gene: TRBV11-3; clone size: .; CDR3 DNA: TGTGCCAGCGGCTCTGGATTTGGTGACAATGAGCAGTTCTTC; CDR3 protein: CASGSGFGDNEQFF
D gene: .; J gene: TRBJ1-5; V gene: TRBV6-2/TRBV6-3; clone size: .; CDR3 DNA: TGTGCCAGCAGTCTCAGGCAGAACAATCAGCCCCAGCATTTT; CDR3 protein: CASSLRQNNQPQHF
D gene: TRBD2; J gene: TRBJ2-2; V gene: TRBV30; clone size: .; CDR3 DNA: TGTGCCTGGAGTGTCTCTAGGACTAGCGGGACCGGGGAGCTGTTTTTT; CDR3 protein: CAWSVSRTSGTGELFF
D gene: .; J gene: TRBJ2-2; V gene: TRBV5-1; clone size: .; CDR3 DNA: TGCGCCAGCAGCTTGGTAGGCGGGGAGCTGTTTTTT; CDR3 protein: CASSLVGGELFF
D gene: .; J gene: TRBJ1-1; V gene: TRBV6-1; clone size: few; CDR3 DNA: TGTGCCAGCTATTACTGGGACGGTGAAGCTTTCTTT; CDR3 protein: CASYYWDGEAFF
D gene: .; J gene: TRBJ1-2; V gene: TRBV6-5; clone size: .; CDR3 DNA: TGTGCCAGCAGTTACAGTTGGGAACCCTACTATGGCTACACCTTC; CDR3 protein: CASSYSWEPYYGYTF
D gene: TRBD2; J gene: TRBJ2-5; V gene: TRBV5-1; clone size: .; CDR3 DNA: TGCGCCAGCGGAGGGACTAGCGGTGCCCTACAGCGCCAAGAGACCCAGTACTTC; CDR3 protein: CASGGTSGALQRQETQYF
D gene: .; J gene: TRBJ2-7; V gene: TRBV27; clone size: few; CDR3 DNA: TGTGCCAGCAGTCCCACTAGTATCTACGAGCAGTACTTC; CDR3 protein: CASSPTSIYEQYF
D gene: .; J gene: TRBJ2-2; V gene: TRBV7-8; clone size: .; CDR3 DNA: TGTGCCAGCAGCCTCCTAGGACTCCCGAACACCGGGGAGCTGTTTTTT; CDR3 protein: CASSLLGLPNTGELFF
D gene: .; J gene: TRBJ2-1; V gene: TRBV6-1; clone size: .; CDR3 DNA: TGTGCCAGCAGTGAACTCCGCGGGTTCCGCAATGAGCAGTTCTTC; CDR3 protein: CASSELRGFRNEQFF
D gene: .; J gene: TRBJ2-1; V gene: TRBV27; clone size: many; CDR3 DNA: TGTGCCACTAGACCCCTGATGGTACTCAATGAGCAGTTCTTC; CDR3 protein: CATRPLMVLNEQFF
D gene: .; J gene: TRBJ1-3; V gene: TRBV24-1; clone size: .; CDR3 DNA: TGTGCCACCAGTTGGGACATGGGAAACACCATATATTTT; CDR3 protein: CATSWDMGNTIYF
D gene: TRBD1; J gene: TRBJ2-7; V gene: TRBV28; clone size: .; CDR3 DNA: TGTGCCACTACGGACAGGCTAACCTACGAGCAGTACTTC; CDR3 protein: CATTDRLTYEQYF
D gene: .; J gene: TRBJ2-2; V gene: TRBV6-2/TRBV6-3; clone size: .; CDR3 DNA: TGTGCCAGCAGTTCCTTAGGGGTCGGGGAGCTGTTTTTT; CDR3 protein: CASSSLGVGELFF
D gene: .; J gene: TRBJ1-3; V gene: TRBV28; clone size: .; CDR3 DNA: TGTGCCAGCAGTTTGGGGTTCTCCGGCAGTGGAAACACCATATATTTT; CDR3 protein: CASSLGFSGSGNTIYF
D gene: .; J gene: TRBJ1-2; V gene: TRBV6-2/TRBV6-3; clone size: .; CDR3 DNA: TGTGCCAGCTGGTGGAACTATGGCTACACCTTC; CDR3 protein: CASWWNYGYTF
D gene: TRBD1; J gene: TRBJ1-2; V gene: TRBV6-1; clone size: few; CDR3 DNA: TGTGCCAGCAGTGACAGTGGAGGGGGCGCGTGGGGCTACACCTTC; CDR3 protein: CASSDSGGGAWGYTF
D gene: .; J gene: TRBJ2-7; V gene: TRBV6-1; clone size: few; CDR3 DNA: TGTGCCAGCAGCACCACAGGGATCTACGAGCAGTACTTC; CDR3 protein: CASSTTGIYEQYF
D gene: .; J gene: TRBJ2-1; V gene: TRBV6-1; clone size: few; CDR3 DNA: TGTGCCAGCAGTGATGATCGGGAGAACAATGAGCAGTTCTTC; CDR3 protein: CASSDDRENNEQFF
D gene: .; J gene: TRBJ2-2; V gene: TRBV30; clone size: .; CDR3 DNA: TGTGCCTGGAGTAGGGATAACACCGGGGAGCTGTTTTTT; CDR3 protein: CAWSRDNTGELFF
D gene: TRBD1; J gene: TRBJ2-7; V gene: TRBV7-9; clone size: .; CDR3 DNA: TGTGCCAGCAGCCGATTGGGACAGGGGGGGGACGAGCAGTACTTC; CDR3 protein: CASSRLGQGGDEQYF
D gene: TRBD1; J gene: TRBJ2-7; V gene: TRBV20-1; clone size: .; CDR3 DNA: TGCAGTGCTAGGGGGGTCGGACAGGGTAAATACGAGCAGTACTTC; CDR3 protein: CSARGVGQGKYEQYF
D gene: TRBD1; J gene: TRBJ1-4; V gene: TRBV2; clone size: once; CDR3 DNA: TGTGCCAGCAGTGAGGACAGGCATAATGAAAAACTGTTTTTT; CDR3 protein: CASSEDRHNEKLFF
D gene: .; J gene: TRBJ2-7; V gene: TRBV7-3; clone size: few; CDR3 DNA: TGTGCCAGCAGTCCCGGGGATCCCTTGAAGCAGTACTTC; CDR3 protein: CASSPGDPLKQYF
D gene: TRBD1; J gene: TRBJ1-2; V gene: TRBV20-1; clone size: .; CDR3 DNA: TGCAGTGCAAAGACAGGGGGCTATGGCTACACCTTC; CDR3 protein: CSAKTGGYGYTF
D gene: TRBD2; J gene: TRBJ2-1; V gene: TRBV5-1; clone size: .; CDR3 DNA: TGCGCCAGCAGTTCCGGTTGGGCGGGAGGGCGCAATGAGCAGTTCTTC; CDR3 protein: CASSSGWAGGRNEQFF